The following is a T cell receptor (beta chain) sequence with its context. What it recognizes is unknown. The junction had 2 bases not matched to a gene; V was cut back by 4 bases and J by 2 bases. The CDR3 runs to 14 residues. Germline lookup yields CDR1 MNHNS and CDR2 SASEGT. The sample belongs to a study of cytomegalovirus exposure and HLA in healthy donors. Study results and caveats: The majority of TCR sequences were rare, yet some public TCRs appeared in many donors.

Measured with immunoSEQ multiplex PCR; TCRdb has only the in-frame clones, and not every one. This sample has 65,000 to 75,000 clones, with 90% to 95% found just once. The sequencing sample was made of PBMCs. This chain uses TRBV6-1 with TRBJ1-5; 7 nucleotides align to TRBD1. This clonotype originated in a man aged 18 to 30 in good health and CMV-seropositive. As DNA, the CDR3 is TGTGCCAGCAGTGTAGGGGGCGGCAATCAGCCCCAGCATTTT. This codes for CASSVGGGNQPQHF.